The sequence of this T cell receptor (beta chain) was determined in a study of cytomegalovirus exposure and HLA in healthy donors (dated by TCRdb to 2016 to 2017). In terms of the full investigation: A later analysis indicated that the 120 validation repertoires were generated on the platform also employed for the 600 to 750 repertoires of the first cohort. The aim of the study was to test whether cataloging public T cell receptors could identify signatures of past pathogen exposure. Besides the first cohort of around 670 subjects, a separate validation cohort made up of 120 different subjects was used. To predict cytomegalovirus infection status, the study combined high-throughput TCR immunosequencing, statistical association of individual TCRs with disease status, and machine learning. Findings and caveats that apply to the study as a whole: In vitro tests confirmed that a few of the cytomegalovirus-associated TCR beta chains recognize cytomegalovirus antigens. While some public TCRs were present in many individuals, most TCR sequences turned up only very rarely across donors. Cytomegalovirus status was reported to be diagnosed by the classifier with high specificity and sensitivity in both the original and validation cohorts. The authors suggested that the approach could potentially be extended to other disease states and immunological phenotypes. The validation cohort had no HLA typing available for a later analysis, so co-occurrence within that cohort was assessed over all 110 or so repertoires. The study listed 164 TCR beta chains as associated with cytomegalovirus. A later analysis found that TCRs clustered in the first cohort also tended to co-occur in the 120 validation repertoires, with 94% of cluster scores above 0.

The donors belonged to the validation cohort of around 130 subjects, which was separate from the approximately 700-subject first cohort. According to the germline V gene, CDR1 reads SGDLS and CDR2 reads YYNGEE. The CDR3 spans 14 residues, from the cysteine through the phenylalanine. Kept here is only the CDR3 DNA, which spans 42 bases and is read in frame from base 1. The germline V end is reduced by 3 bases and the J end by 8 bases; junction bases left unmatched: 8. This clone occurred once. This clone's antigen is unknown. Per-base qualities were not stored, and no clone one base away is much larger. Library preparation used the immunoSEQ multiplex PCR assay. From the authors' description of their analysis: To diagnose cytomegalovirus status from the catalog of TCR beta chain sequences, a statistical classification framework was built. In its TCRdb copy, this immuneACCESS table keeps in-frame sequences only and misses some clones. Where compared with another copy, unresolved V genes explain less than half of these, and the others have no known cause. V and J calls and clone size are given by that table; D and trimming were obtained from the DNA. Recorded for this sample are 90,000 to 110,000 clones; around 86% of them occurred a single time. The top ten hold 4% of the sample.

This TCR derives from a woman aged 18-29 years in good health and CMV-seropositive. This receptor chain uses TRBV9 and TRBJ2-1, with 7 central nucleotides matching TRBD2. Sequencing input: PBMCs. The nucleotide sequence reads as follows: TGTGCCAGCAGCGCCGACCCCGCGGGGGATGAGCAGTTCTTC. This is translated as CASSADPAGDEQFF.